This T cell receptor (beta chain) was captured by sequencing in a study of neurological immune-mediated disorders. This CDR3 contains 15 residues. CDR1 and CDR2 from the germline V gene are SGHKS and YYEKEE (reference sequence). Trimming pared 0 bases from V and 0 bases from J, leaving 8 bases between. Unsorted libraries were generated from 2 million PBMCs. These cells had been stored in RNAlater at -80 C. This clonotype was observed a few times. Its target is unknown. General study points: No CDR3 amino acid sequences recurred among expanded clones across subjects, suggesting private repertoires in all groups.

Over 190 million TCR-beta sequences from 15-18 subjects came from every sequencing run. MiXCR was run by TCRdb on the 5' RACE reads, yielding one entry per CDR3 protein. Among around 20,000 distinct CDR3 sequences listed, under 11% were seen once. The chain is built from TRBV5-5 and TRBJ2-3, with TRBD1 as a possible D gene (5 bases). The material sequenced was PBMCs. The sequence derives from an older woman with HTLV-1-associated myelopathy (HAM/TSP). CDR3 in amino acids: CASSLVPGSTDTQYF. DNA of the CDR3: TGTGCCAGCAGCTTGGTCCCAGGGAGCACAGATACGCAGTATTTT.